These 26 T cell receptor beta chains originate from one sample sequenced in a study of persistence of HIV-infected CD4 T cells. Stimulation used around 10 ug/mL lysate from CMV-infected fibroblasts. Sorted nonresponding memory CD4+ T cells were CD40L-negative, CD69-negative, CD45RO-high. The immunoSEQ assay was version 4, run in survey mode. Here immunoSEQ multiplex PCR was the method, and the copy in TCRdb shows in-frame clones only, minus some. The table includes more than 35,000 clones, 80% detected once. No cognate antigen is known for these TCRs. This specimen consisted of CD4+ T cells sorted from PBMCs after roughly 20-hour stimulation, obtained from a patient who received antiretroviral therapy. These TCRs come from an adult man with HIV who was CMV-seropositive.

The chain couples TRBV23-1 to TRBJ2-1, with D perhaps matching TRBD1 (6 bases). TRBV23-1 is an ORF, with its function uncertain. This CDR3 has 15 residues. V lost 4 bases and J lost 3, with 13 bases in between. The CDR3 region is CASSPPDSGYNEQFF. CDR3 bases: TGCGCCAGCAGTCCCCCGGACAGTGGCTACAATGAGCAGTTCTTC.

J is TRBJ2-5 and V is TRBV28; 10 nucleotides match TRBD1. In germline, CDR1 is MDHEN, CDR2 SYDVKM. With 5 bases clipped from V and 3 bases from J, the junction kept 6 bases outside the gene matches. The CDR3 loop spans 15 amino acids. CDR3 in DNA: TGTGCCAGCAGTCGGACAGGGGGAAGAAAAGAGACCCAGTACTTC. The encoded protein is CASSRTGGRKETQYF.

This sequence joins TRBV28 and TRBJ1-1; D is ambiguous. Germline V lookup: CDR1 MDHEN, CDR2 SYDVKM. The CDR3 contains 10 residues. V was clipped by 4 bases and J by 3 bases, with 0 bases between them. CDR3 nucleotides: TGTGCCAGCAGTTACACTGAAGCTTTCTTT. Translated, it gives CASSYTEAFF.

The CDR3 protein is CASSPRGGTDTQYF. The DNA of the CDR3 is TGTGCCAGCAGCCCCCGGGGCGGGACAGATACGCAGTATTTT. The genes are TRBV5-6 and TRBJ2-3; possibly TRBD1 or TRBD2 for D (5 bases each). The germline V gene has CDR1 SGHDT and CDR2 YYEEEE. Between the trimmed V and J ends, which lost 4 bases and 3 bases, there was a span of 12 bases. CDR3 length: 14 amino acids.

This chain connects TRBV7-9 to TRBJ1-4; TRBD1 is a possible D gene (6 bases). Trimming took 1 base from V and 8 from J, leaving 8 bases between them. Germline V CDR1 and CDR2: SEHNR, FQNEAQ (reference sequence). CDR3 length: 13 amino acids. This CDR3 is CASSLGQGEKLFF. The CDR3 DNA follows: TGTGCCAGCAGCTTAGGGCAGGGGGAAAAACTGTTTTTT. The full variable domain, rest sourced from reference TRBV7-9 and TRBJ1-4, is DTGVSQNPRHKITKRGQNVTFRCDPISEHNRLYWYRQTLGQGPEFLTYFQNEAQLEKSRLLSDRFSAERPKGSFSTLEIQRTEQGDSAMYLCASSLGQGEKLFFGSGTQLSVL.

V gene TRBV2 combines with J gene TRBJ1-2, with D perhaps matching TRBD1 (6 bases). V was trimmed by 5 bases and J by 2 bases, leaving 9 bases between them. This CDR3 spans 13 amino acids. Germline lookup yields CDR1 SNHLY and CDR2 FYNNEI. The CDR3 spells CASSFDRNYGYTF. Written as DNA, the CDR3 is TGTGCCAGCAGTTTTGACAGGAACTATGGCTACACCTTC.

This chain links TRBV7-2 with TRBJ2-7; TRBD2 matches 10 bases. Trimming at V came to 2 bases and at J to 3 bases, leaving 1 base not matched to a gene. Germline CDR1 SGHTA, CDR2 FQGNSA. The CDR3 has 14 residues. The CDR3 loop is CASSLSSGSYEQYF. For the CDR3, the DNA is TGTGCCAGCAGCTTATCTAGCGGGAGCTACGAGCAGTACTTC.

The chain's CDR3 is CASRESGQVNFYGYTF. CDR3 nucleotide sequence: TGTGCCAGCAGGGAGTCCGGACAGGTTAACTTCTATGGCTACACCTTC. This sequence joins TRBV28 and TRBJ1-2; 7 bases fit TRBD1. CDR3 size: 16 residues. Germline CDR1 MDHEN, CDR2 SYDVKM. V gave up 6 bases and J gave up 4 bases; unmatched junction bases: 14.

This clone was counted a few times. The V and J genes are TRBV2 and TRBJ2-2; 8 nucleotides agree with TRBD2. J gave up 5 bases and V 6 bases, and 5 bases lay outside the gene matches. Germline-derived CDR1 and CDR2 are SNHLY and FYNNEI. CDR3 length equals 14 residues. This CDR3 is CASRPGLGTGELFF. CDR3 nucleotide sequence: TGTGCCAGCAGACCGGGACTAGGAACCGGGGAGCTGTTTTTT.

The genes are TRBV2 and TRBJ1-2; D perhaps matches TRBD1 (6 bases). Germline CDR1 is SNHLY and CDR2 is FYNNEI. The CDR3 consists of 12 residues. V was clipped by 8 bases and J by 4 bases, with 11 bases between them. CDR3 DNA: TGTGCCAGCTTACAGGGCCTCTATGGCTACACCTTC. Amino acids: CASLQGLYGYTF.

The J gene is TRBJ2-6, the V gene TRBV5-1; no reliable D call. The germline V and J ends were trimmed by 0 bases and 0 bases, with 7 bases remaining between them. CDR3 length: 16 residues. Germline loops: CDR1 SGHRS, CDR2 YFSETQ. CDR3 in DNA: TGCGCCAGCAGCTTGGCCGAGTCCTCTGGGGCCAACGTCCTGACTTTC. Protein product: CASSLAESSGANVLTF.

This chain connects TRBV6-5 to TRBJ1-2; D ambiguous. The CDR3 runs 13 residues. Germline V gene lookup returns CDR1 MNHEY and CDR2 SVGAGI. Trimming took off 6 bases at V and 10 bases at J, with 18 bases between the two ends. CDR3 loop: CASSDTIGQFYTF. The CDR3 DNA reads TGTGCCAGCAGCGATACGATTGGGCAGTTCTACACCTTC.

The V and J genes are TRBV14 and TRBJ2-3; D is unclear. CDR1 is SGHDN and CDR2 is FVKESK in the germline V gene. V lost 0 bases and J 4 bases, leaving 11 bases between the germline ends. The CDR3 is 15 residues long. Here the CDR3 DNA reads TGTGCCAGCAGCCAAGATGACACCTTGTCAGATACGCAGTATTTT. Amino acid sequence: CASSQDDTLSDTQYF. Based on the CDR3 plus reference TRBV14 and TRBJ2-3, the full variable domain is EAGVTQFPSHSVIEKGQTVTLRCDPISGHDNLYWYRRVMGKEIKFLLHFVKESKQDESGMPNNRFLAERTGGTYSTLKVQPAELEDSGVYFCASSQDDTLSDTQYFGPGTRLTVL.

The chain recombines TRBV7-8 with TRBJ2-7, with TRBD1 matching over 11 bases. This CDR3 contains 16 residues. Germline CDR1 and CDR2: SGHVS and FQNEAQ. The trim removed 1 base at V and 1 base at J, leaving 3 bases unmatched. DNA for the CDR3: TGTGCCAGCAGCTTAGGGGACAGGGGGGTATCCTACGAGCAGTACTTC. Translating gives CASSLGDRGVSYEQYF. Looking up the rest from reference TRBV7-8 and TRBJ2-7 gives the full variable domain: GAGVSQSPRYKVAKRGQDVALRCDPISGHVSLFWYQQALGQGPEFLTYFQNEAQLDKSGLPSDRFFAERPEGSVSTLKIQRTQQEDSAVYLCASSLGDRGVSYEQYFGPGTRLTVT.

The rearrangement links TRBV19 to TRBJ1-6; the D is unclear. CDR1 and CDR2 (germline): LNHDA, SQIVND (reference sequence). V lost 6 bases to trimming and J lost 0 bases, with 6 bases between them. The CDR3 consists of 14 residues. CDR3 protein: CASRMSSYNSPLHF. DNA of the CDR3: TGTGCCAGTAGGATGAGCTCCTATAATTCACCCCTCCACTTT.

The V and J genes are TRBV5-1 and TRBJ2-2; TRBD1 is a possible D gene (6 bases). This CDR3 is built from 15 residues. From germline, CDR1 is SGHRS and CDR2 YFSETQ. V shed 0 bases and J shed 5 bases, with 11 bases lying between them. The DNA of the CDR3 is TGCGCCAGCAGCTTGGCACAGGGAAGGACCGGGGAGCTGTTTTTT. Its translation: CASSLAQGRTGELFF.

The CDR3 bases are TGTGCCAGCTCACCACGGCAGGGGGACCACAATGAGCAGTTCTTC. Its protein is CASSPRQGDHNEQFF. This sequence joins TRBV18 and TRBJ2-1; 7 bases line up with TRBD1. CDR1 KGHSH and CDR2 LQKENI come from the germline V gene. The CDR3 is 15 amino acids. V lost 1 base, J lost 5 bases, and 5 bases stayed unmatched.

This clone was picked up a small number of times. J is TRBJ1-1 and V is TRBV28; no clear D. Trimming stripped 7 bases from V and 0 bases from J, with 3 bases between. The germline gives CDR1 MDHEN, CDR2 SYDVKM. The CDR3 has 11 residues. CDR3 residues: CASIMNTEAFF. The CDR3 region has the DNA TGTGCCAGCATCATGAACACTGAAGCTTTCTTT. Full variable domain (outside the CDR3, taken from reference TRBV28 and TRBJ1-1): DVKVTQSSRYLVKRTGEKVFLECVQDMDHENMFWYRQDPGLGLRLIYFSYDVKMKEKGDIPEGYSVSREKKERFSLILESASTNQTSMYLCASIMNTEAFFGQGTRLTVV.

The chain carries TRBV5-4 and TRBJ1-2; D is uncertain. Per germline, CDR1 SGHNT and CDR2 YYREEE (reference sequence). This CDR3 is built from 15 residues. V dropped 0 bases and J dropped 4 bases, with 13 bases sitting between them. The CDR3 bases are TGTGCCAGCAGCTTGGCCGACGGCCCCTCCTATGGCTACACCTTC. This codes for CASSLADGPSYGYTF.

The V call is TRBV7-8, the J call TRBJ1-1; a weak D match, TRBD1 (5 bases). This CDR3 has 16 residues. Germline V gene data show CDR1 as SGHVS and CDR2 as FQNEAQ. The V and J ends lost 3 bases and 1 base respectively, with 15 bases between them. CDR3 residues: CASSFREQVSNTEAFF. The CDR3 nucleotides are TGTGCCAGCAGCTTTAGAGAACAGGTCTCGAACACTGAAGCTTTCTTT.

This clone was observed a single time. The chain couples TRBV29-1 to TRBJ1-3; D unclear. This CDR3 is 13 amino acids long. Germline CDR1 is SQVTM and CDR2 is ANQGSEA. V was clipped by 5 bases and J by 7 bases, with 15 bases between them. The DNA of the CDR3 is TGCAGCGTTCCCGGGCCCGGAGGGAACACCATATATTTT. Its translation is CSVPGPGGNTIYF.

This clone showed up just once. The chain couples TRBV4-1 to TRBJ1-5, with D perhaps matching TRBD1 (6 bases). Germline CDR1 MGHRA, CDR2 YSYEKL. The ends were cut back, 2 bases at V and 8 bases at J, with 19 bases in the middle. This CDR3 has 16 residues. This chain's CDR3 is CASSQRDTNPVEPQHF. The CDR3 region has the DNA TGCGCCAGCAGCCAACGGGACACCAATCCAGTGGAGCCCCAGCATTTT.

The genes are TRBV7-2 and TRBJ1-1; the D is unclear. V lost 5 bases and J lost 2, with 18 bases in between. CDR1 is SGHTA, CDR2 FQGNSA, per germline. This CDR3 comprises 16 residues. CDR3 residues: CASSRQATRANTEAFF. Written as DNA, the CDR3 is TGTGCCAGCAGCCGTCAAGCGACACGGGCAAACACTGAAGCTTTCTTT.

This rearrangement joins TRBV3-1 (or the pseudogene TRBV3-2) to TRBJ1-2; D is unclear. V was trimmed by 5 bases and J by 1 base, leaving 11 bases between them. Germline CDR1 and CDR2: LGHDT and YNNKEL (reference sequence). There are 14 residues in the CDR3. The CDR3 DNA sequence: TGTGCCAGCAGCTTTGGGAGGGATAACTATGGCTACACCTTC. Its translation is CASSFGRDNYGYTF.

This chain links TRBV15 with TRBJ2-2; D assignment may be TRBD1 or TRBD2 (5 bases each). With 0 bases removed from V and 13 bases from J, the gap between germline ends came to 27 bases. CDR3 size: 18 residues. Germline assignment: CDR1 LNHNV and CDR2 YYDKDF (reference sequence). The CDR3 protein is CATSRDRVGDSLSGRLFF. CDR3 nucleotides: TGTGCCACCAGCAGAGATAGGGTGGGAGACAGCCTCTCGGGGAGGCTGTTTTTT.

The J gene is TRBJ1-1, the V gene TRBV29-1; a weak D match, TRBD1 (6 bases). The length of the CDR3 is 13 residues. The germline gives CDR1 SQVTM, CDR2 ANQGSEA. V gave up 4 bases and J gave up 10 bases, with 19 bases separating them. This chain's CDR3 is CSVVNQGTGGAFF. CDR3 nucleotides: TGCAGCGTTGTAAACCAGGGGACGGGGGGAGCTTTCTTT.